The clone carrying this TCR beta chain is a singleton in its sample. This specimen comes from a study of CD8 T cells in Susac syndrome. RNA totalling roughly 0.5 to 1 ug underwent reverse transcription with random hexamers. TCRdb itself ran the immunoSEQ multiplex PCR reads through MiXCR, one entry per CDR3 protein. The sample has fewer than 150,000 distinct CDR3 sequences, about 92% seen once; the top ten hold just under 0.095%. V lost 1 base to trimming and J lost 4 bases; unmatched junction nucleotides: 5. The CDR3 has 15 residues. The germline V gene has CDR1 LGHNA and CDR2 YNFKEQ. V is TRBV4-2 and J is TRBJ1-2; 8 nucleotides align to TRBD1. The sequence was obtained from a human donor with multiple sclerosis. Sequenced sample: CD4+ T cells from PBMCs. CDR3 DNA sequence: TGTGCCAGCAGCCAAGCGACAGGGGAGGGCTATGGCTACACCTTC. It translates to CASSQATGEGYGYTF.